This T cell receptor (beta chain) was captured in a study of blood T cell repertoires in COVID-19. Looking at the study overall: There were acute and convalescent COVID-19 samples, and they came from the United States, Italy and Spain.

The CDR3 sequence is 16 residues long. With 1 base removed from V and 0 bases from J, the gap between germline ends came to 10 bases. In germline, CDR1 is SGHTA, CDR2 FQGNSA. Original processing notes: Amplification from reference gene primers served as the basis for estimated nucleated cell counts. Sequencing used immunoSEQ multiplex PCR; TCRdb keeps in-frame clones, though not all of them. That table gives V, J and clone size, and the DNA gave D and trimming. This repertoire shows 75,000 to 100,000 clones, approximately 80% found once; its top ten account for roughly a tenth. The V and J genes are TRBV7-2 and TRBJ1-5; D gene unclear. The receptor was derived from a woman older than 75 with acute or convalescent COVID-19. The sequencing sample was made of peripheral blood. This CDR3 reads CASSLGSKYSNQPQHF. The CDR3 region has the DNA TGTGCCAGCAGCTTAGGAAGCAAGTATAGCAATCAGCCCCAGCATTTT.